This T cell receptor beta chain came from a study of blood T cell repertoires in COVID-19. Between the trimmed V and J ends, which lost 5 bases and 3 bases, there was a span of 13 bases. Germline CDR1 and CDR2: SEHNR and FQNEAQ (reference sequence). The CDR3 runs to 14 residues. Original methodology: Quantification of nucleated cells was approximated via reference gene primer amplification. Only in-frame clones appear in the TCRdb table, and some are missing; sequencing was by immunoSEQ multiplex PCR. That table supplies the V and J calls and clone size; D and trimming were determined from the DNA. The top ten hold more than 1.5% of the sample, which has approximately 210,000 clones, about nine tenths seen once.

This TCR derives from a man between 65 and 79 years old with acute or convalescent COVID-19. The material sequenced was peripheral blood. The chain has TRBV7-9 and TRBJ1-1; TRBD1 is a possible D gene (6 bases). The CDR3 here is CASSRGQTDTEAFF. CDR3 DNA: TGTGCCAGCAGCCGTGGACAGACCGACACTGAAGCTTTCTTT.